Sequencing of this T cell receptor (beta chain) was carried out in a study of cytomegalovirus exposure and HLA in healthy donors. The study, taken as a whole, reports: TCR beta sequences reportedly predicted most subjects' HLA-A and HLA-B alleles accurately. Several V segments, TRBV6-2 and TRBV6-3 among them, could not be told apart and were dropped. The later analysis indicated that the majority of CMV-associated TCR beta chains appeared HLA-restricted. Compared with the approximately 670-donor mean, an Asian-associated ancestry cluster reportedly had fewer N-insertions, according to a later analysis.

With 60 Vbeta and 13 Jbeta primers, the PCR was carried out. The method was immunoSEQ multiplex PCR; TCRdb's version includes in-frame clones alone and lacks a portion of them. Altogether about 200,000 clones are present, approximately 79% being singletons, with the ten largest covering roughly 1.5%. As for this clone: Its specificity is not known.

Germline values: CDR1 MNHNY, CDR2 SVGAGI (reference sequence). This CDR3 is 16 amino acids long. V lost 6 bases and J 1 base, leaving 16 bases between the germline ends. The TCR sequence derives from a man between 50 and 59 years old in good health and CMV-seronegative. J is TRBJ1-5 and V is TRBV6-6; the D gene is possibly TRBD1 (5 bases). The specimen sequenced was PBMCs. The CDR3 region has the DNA TGTGCCAGCAGGGACCGCGGGGCGGGGAGCAATCAGCCCCAGCATTTT. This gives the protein CASRDRGAGSNQPQHF.